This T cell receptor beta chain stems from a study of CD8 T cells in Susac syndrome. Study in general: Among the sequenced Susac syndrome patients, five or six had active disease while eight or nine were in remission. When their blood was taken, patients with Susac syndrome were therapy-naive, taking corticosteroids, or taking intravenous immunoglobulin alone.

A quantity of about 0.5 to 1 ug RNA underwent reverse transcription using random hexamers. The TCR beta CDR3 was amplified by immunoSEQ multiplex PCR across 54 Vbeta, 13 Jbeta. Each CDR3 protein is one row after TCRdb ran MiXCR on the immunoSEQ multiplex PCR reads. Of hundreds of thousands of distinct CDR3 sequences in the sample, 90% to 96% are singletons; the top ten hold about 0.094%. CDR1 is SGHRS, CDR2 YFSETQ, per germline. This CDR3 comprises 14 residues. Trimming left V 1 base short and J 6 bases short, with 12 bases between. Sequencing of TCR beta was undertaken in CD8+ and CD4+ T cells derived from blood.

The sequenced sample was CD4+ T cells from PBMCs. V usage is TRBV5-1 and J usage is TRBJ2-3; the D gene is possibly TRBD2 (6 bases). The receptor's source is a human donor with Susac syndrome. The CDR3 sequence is CASSLRSGPDTQYF. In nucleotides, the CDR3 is TGCGCCAGCAGCTTGCGAAGCGGGCCGGATACGCAGTATTTT.